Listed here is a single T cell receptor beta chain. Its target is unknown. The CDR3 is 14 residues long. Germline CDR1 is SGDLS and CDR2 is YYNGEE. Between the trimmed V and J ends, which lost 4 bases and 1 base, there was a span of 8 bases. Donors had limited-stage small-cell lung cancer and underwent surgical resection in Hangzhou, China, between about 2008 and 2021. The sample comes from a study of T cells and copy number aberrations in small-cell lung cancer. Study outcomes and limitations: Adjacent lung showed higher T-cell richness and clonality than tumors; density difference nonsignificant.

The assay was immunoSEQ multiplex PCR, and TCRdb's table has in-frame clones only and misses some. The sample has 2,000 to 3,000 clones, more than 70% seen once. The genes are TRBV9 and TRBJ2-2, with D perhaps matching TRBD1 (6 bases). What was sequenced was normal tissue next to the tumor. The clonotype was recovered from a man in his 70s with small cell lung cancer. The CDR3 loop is CASSPRGNTGELFF. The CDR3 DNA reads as TGTGCCAGCAGCCCCAGGGGGAACACCGGGGAGCTGTTTTTT. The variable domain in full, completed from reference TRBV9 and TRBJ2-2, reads DSGVTQTPKHLITATGQRVTLRCSPRSGDLSVYWYQQSLDQGLQFLIQYYNGEERAKGNILERFSAQQFPDLHSELNLSSLELGDSALYFCASSPRGNTGELFFGEGSRLTVL.